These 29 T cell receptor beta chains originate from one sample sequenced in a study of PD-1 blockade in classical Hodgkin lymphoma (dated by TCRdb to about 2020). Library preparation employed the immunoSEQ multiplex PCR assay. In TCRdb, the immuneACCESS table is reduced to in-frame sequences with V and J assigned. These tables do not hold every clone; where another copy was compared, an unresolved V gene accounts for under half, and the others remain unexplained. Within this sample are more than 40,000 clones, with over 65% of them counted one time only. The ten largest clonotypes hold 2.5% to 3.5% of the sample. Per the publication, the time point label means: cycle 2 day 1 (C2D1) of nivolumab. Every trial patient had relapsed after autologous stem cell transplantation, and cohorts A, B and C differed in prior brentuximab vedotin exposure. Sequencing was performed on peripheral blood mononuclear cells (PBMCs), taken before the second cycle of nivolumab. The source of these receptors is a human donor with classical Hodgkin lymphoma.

As DNA, the CDR3 is TGTGCCAGCAGCGTAGCTCCTAGCGGAGCGTTTTACAATGAGCAGTTCTTC. The encoded protein is CASSVAPSGAFYNEQFF. The gene calls are TRBV9 and TRBJ2-1; 7 bases fit TRBD2. The junction had 10 bases not matched to a gene; V was cut back by 0 bases and J by 4 bases. CDR3 length: 17 amino acids. Germline loops: CDR1 SGDLS, CDR2 YYNGEE.

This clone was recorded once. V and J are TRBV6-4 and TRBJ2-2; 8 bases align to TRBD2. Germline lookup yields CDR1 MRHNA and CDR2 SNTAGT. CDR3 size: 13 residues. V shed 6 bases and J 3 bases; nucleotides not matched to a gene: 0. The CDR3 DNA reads TGTGCCAGCAGGACTAGCGACACCGGGGAGCTGTTTTTT. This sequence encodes CASRTSDTGELFF.

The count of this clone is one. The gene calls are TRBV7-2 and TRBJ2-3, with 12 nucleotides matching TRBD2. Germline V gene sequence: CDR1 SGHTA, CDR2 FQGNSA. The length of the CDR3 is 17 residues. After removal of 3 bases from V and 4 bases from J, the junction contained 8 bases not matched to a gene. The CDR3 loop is CASSFSRTSGEADTQYF. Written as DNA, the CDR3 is TGTGCCAGCAGCTTTAGCCGGACTAGCGGGGAAGCAGATACGCAGTATTTT. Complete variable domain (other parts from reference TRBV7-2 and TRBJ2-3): GAGVSQSPSNKVTEKGKDVELRCDPISGHTALYWYRQSLGQGLEFLIYFQGNSAPDKSGLPSDRFSAERTGGSVSTLTIQRTQQEDSAVYLCASSFSRTSGEADTQYFGPGTRLTVL.

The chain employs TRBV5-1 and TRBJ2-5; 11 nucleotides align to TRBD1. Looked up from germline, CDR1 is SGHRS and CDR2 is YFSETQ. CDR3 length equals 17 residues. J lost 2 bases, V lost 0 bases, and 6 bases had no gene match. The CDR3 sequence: CASSLGPGQGGQETQYF. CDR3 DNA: TGCGCCAGCAGCTTGGGACCGGGACAGGGGGGACAAGAGACCCAGTACTTC.

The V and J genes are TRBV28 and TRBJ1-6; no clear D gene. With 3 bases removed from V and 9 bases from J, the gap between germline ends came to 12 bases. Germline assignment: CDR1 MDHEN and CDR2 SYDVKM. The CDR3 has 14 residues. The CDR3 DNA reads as TGTGCCAGCAGTTTGACGGGTGGTGGTTCACCCCTCCACTTT. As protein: CASSLTGGGSPLHF.

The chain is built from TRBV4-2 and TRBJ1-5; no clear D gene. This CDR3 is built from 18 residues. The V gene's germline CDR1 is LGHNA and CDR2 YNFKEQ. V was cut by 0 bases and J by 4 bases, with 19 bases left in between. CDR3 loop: CASSQEDYELGPNQPQHF. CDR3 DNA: TGTGCCAGCAGCCAAGAGGATTATGAATTAGGGCCTAATCAGCCCCAGCATTTT.

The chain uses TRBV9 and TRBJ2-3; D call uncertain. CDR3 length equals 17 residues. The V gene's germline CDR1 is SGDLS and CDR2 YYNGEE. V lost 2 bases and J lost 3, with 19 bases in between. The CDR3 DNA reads TGTGCCAGCAGCGTGGAAGAAGGCAAGACCATTACAGATACGCAGTATTTT. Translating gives CASSVEEGKTITDTQYF.

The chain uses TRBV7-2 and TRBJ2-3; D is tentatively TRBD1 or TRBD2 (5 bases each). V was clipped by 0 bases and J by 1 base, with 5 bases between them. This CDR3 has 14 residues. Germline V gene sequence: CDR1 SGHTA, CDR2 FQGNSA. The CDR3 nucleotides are TGTGCCAGCAGCTTAGCGGGGGGCACAGATACGCAGTATTTT. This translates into CASSLAGGTDTQYF.

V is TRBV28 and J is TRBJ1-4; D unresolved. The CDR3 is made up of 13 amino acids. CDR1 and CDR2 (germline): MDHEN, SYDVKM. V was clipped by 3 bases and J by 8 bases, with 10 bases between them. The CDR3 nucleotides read TGTGCCAGCAGTTTGGGAACGGTCGAAAAACTGTTTTTT. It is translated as CASSLGTVEKLFF.

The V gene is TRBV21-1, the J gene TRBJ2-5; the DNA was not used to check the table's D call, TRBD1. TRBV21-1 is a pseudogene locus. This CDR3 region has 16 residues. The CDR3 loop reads CASSKFGRGWQETQYF. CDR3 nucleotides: TGTGCCAGCAGCAAATTCGGTAGGGGGTGGCAAGAGACCCAGTACTTC.

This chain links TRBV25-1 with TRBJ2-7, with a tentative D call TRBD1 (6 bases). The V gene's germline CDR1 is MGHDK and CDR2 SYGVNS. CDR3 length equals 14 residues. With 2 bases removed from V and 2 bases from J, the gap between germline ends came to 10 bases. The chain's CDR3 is CASSENRVPYEQYF. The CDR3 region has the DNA TGTGCCAGCAGTGAAAACAGGGTCCCCTACGAGCAGTACTTC.

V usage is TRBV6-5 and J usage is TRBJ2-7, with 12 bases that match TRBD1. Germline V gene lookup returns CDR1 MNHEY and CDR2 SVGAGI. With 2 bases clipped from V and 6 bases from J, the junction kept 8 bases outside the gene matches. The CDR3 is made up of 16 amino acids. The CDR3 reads CASSYPPPGQGAEQYF. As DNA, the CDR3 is TGTGCCAGCAGTTACCCACCCCCGGGACAGGGGGCCGAGCAGTACTTC.

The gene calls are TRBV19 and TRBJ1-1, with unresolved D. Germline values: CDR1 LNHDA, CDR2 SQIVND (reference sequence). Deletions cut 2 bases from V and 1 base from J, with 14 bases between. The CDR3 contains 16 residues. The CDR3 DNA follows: TGTGCCAGTAGTATATATGGGGATGTGAGGAACACTGAAGCTTTCTTT. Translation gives CASSIYGDVRNTEAFF. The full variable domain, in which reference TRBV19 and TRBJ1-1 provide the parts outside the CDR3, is DGGITQSPKYLFRKEGQNVTLSCEQNLNHDAMYWYRQDPGQGLRLIYYSQIVNDFQKGDIAEGYSVSREKKESFPLTVTSAQKNPTAFYLCASSIYGDVRNTEAFFGQGTRLTVV.

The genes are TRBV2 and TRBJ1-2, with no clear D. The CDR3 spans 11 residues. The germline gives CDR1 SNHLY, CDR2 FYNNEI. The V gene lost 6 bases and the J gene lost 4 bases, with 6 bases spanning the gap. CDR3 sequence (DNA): TGTGCCAGCAGCCGGACCTATGGCTACACCTTC. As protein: CASSRTYGYTF.

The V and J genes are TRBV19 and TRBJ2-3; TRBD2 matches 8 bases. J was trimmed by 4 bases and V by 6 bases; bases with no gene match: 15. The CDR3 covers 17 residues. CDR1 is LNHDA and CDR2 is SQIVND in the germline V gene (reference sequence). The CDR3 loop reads CASRPRGHTSGSDTQYF. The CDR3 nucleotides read TGTGCCAGTAGACCCCGGGGCCATACTAGCGGTTCAGATACGCAGTATTTT. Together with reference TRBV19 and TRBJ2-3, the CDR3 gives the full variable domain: DGGITQSPKYLFRKEGQNVTLSCEQNLNHDAMYWYRQDPGQGLRLIYYSQIVNDFQKGDIAEGYSVSREKKESFPLTVTSAQKNPTAFYLCASRPRGHTSGSDTQYFGPGTRLTVL.

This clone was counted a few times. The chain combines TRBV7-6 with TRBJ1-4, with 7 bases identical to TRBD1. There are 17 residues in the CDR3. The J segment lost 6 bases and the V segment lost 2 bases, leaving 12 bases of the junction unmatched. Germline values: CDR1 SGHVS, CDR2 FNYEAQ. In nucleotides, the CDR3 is TGTGCCAGCAGCTTATCCCACTTAGGGGGCTTGGATGAAAAACTGTTTTTT. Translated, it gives CASSLSHLGGLDEKLFF.

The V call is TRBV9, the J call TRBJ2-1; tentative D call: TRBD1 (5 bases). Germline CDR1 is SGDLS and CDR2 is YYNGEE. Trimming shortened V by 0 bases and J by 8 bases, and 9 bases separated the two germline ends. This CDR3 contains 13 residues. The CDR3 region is CASSVDHRYEQFF. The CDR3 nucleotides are TGTGCCAGCAGCGTAGATCACAGGTATGAGCAGTTCTTC.

CDR3 in DNA: TGTGCCACGAACTCTGGCGGGATTCGACAGGGTTATGGCTACACCTTC. It translates to CATNSGGIRQGYGYTF. The chain joins TRBV19 to TRBJ1-2; 7 nucleotides match TRBD1. The V segment lost 10 bases and the J segment 5 bases; nucleotides outside the gene matches: 19. The CDR3 contains 16 residues. CDR1 and CDR2 (germline): LNHDA, SQIVND (reference sequence).

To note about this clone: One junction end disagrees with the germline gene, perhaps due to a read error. CDR3 residues: CASSLEGLYGQYF. As DNA, the CDR3 is TGTGCCAGCAGCTTGGAGGGCTTATACGGGCAGTACTTC. The V call is TRBV5-4, the J call TRBJ2-7; no clear D gene. The CDR3 runs to 13 residues. Germline CDR1 and CDR2: SGHNT and YYREEE (reference sequence).

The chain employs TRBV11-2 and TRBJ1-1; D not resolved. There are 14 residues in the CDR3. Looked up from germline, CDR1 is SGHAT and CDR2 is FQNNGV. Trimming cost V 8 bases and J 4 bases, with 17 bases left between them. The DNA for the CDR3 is TGTGCCAGCCCATTGCCTGGAAAGGGCACTGAAGCTTTCTTT. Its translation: CASPLPGKGTEAFF.

The CDR3 coding sequence is TGCAGCGTTGGCCCAACAGGGATGAACACTGAAGCTTTCTTT. Encoded protein: CSVGPTGMNTEAFF. This chain connects TRBV29-1 to TRBJ1-1, with a weak D call TRBD1 (6 bases). V shed 4 bases and J shed 0 bases, with 12 bases lying between them. Germline CDR1 and CDR2: SQVTM and ANQGSEA. The CDR3 has 14 residues.

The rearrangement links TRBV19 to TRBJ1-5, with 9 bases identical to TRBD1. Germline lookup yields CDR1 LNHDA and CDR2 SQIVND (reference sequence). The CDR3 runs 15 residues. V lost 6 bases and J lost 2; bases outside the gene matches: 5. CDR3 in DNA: TGTGCCAGTAGAAGGACAGGGGAAGGCAATCAGCCCCAGCATTTT. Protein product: CASRRTGEGNQPQHF.

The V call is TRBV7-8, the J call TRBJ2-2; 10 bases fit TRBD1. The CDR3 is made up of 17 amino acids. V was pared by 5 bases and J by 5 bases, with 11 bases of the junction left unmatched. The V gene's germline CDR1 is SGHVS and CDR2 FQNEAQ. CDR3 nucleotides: TGTGCCAGCAGCGCACCTCCGGGACAGGGGTGGACCGGGGAGCTGTTTTTT. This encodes CASSAPPGQGWTGELFF.

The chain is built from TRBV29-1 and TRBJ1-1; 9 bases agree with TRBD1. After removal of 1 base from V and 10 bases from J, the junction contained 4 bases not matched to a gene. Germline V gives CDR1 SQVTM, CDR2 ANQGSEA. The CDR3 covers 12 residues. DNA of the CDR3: TGCAGCGTTGAAGGACAGGGGGTAGGAGCTTTCTTT. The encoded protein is CSVEGQGVGAFF. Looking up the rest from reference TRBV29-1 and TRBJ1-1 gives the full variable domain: SAVISQKPSRDICQRGTSLTIQCQVDSQVTMMFWYRQQPGQSLTLIATANQGSEATYESGFVIDKFPISRPNLTFSTLTVSNMSPEDSSIYLCSVEGQGVGAFFGQGTRLTVV.

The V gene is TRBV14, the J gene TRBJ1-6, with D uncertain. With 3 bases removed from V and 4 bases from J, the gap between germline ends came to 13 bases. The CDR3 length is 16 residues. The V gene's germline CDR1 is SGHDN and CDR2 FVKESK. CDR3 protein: CASSHIGGTYNSPLHF. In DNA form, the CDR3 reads TGTGCCAGCAGCCACATCGGAGGAACTTATAATTCACCCCTCCACTTT.

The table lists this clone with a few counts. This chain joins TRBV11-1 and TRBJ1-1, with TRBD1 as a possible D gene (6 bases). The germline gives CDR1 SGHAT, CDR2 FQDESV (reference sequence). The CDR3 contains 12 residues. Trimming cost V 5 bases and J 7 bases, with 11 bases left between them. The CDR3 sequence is CASSHDRLEAFF. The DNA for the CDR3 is TGTGCCAGCAGCCACGACAGGCTTGAAGCTTTCTTT.

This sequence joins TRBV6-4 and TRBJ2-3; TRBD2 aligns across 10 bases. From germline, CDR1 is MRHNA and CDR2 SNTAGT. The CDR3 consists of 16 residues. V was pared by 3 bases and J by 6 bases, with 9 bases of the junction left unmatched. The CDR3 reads CASSEASGRAVDTQYF. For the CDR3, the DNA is TGTGCCAGCAGTGAAGCCAGCGGGAGGGCCGTGGATACGCAGTATTTT.

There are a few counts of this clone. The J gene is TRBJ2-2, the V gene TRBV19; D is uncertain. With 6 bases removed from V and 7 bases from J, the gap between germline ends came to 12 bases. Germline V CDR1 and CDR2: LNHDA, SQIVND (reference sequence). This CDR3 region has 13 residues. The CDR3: CASSLHNYGELFF. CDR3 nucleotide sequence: TGTGCCAGTAGCCTCCACAATTACGGGGAGCTGTTTTTT.

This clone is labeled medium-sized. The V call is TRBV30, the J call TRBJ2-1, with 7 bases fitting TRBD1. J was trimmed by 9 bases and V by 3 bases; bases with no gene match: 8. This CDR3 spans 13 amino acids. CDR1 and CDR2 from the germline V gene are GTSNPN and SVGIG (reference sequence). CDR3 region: CAWSETGYAEQFF. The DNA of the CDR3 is TGTGCCTGGAGCGAGACAGGGTATGCTGAGCAGTTCTTC.